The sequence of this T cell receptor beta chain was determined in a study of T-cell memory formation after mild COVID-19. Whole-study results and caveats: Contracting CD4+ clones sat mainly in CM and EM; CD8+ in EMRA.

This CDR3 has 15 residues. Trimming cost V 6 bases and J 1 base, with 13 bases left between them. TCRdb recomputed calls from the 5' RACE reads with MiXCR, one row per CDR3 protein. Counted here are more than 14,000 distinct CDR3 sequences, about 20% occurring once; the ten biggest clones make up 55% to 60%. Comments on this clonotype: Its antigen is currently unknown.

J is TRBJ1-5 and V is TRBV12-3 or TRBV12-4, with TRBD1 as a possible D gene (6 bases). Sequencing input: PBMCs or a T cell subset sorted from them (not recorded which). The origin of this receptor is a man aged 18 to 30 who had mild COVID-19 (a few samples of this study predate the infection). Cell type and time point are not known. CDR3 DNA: TGTGCCAGCAGCCCCCAAGGGGGGAGCAATCAGCCCCAGCATTTT. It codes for CASSPQGGSNQPQHF.